The clone carrying this TCR beta chain was counted a few times. The target antigen is unknown. The PCR had 60 Vbeta and 13 Jbeta primers. The assay was immunoSEQ multiplex PCR, and TCRdb's table has in-frame clones only and misses some. This sample has some 140,000 clones, with approximately 10% found just once. The data originate from a study of cytomegalovirus exposure and HLA in healthy donors. Findings and caveats of the study: Later analysis identified 17,000 or so TCR beta sequences associated with HLA alleles, using a false discovery rate threshold of 0.05. A later analysis reportedly found fewer N-insertions in an Asian-associated ancestry cluster than the approximately 730-donor mean.

The clonotype was recovered from a woman aged 40 to 50 in good health and CMV-seropositive. The sequenced sample consisted of PBMCs.

In nucleotides, the CDR3 is TGCGCCAGCAGCTTGGGACAGGCCACCTACAATGAGCAGTTCTTC. Translating it yields CASSLGQATYNEQFF. The chain employs TRBV5-1 and TRBJ2-1; possible D gene TRBD1, 6 bases. V lost 0 bases, J lost 2 bases, and 9 bases lay in between. The CDR3 consists of 15 residues. CDR1 SGHRS and CDR2 YFSETQ come from the germline V gene.